These 30 T cell receptor beta chains came from one sample sequenced in a study of cytomegalovirus exposure and HLA in healthy donors. The PCR made use of 60 Vbeta and 13 Jbeta primers. The assay was immunoSEQ multiplex PCR, and TCRdb's table has in-frame clones only and misses some. This table has about 190,000 clones, roughly four fifths appearing once. The sequenced sample was PBMCs. These receptors all come from a man aged 35-49 years in good health and CMV-seropositive.

This chain joins TRBV15 and TRBJ1-5; 7 bases agree with TRBD1. The CDR3 covers 13 residues. V was pared by 7 bases and J by 4 bases, with 4 bases of the junction left unmatched. Germline V CDR1 and CDR2: LNHNV, YYDKDF (reference sequence). This chain's CDR3 is CATKTGVNQPQHF. For the CDR3, the DNA is TGTGCCACCAAAACAGGGGTTAATCAGCCCCAGCATTTT.

The J gene is TRBJ2-3, the V gene TRBV9; 10 nucleotides match TRBD1. The CDR3 loop spans 18 amino acids. J gave up 2 bases and V 4 bases, and 13 bases lay outside the gene matches. The germline CDR1 and CDR2 sequences are SGDLS and YYNGEE. CDR3 loop: CASSPGTGVGGYTDTQYF. The CDR3 DNA reads as TGTGCCAGCAGCCCCGGGACAGGGGTTGGGGGTTACACAGATACGCAGTATTTT.

V usage is TRBV7-2 and J usage is TRBJ2-3, with 12 bases lining up with TRBD2. Germline V gives CDR1 SGHTA, CDR2 FQGNSA. This CDR3 has 16 amino acids. The junction had 6 bases not matched to a gene; V was cut back by 5 bases and J by 3 bases. This CDR3 is CASSPGGTSGTDTQYF. The DNA of the CDR3 is TGTGCCAGCAGCCCGGGGGGGACTAGCGGGACAGATACGCAGTATTTT. Full variable domain (missing parts from reference TRBV7-2 and TRBJ2-3): GAGVSQSPSNKVTEKGKDVELRCDPISGHTALYWYRQSLGQGLEFLIYFQGNSAPDKSGLPSDRFSAERTGGSVSTLTIQRTQQEDSAVYLCASSPGGTSGTDTQYFGPGTRLTVL.

The CDR3 spells CASSLAASNTGELFF. As DNA, the CDR3 is TGTGCCAGCAGCTTAGCGGCTAGTAACACCGGGGAGCTGTTTTTT. V usage is TRBV7-2 and J usage is TRBJ2-2; D is ambiguous. The CDR3 has 15 residues. Germline V lookup: CDR1 SGHTA, CDR2 FQGNSA. The V end was cut by 0 bases, the J end by 2 bases, with 7 bases between.

This rearrangement joins TRBV10-3 to TRBJ1-2, with 7 bases identical to TRBD1. CDR1 is ENHRY, CDR2 SYGVKD, per germline. The V segment lost 3 bases and the J segment 6 bases; nucleotides outside the gene matches: 10. This CDR3 comprises 15 residues. As DNA, the CDR3 is TGTGCCATCAGTGATCGTCCAGACAGGGACGATGGCTACACCTTC. Translated: CAISDRPDRDDGYTF.

The chain joins TRBV6-5 to TRBJ2-2, with a tentative D call TRBD1 (5 bases). Germline CDR1 reads MNHEY; CDR2 reads SVGAGI. V was cut by 5 bases and J by 9 bases, with 10 bases left in between. CDR3 length: 12 amino acids. The CDR3 loop reads CASSPGSRELFF. In DNA, the CDR3 is TGTGCCAGCAGTCCAGGGTCTAGGGAGCTGTTTTTT.

This sequence joins TRBV6-1 and TRBJ2-4; perhaps TRBD1 as D (5 bases). In germline, CDR1 is MNHNS, CDR2 SASEGT. This CDR3 has 17 residues. Trimming took off 2 bases at V and 0 bases at J, with 14 bases between the two ends. In DNA form, the CDR3 reads TGTGCCAGCAGTGAAAGGTTACAGGATACAGCCAAAAACATTCAGTACTTC. It is translated as CASSERLQDTAKNIQYF.

The chain is built from TRBV5-1 and TRBJ2-5; 8 bases align to TRBD1. The CDR3 spans 16 residues. The germline gives CDR1 SGHRS, CDR2 YFSETQ. The junction had 11 bases not matched to a gene; V was cut back by 4 bases and J by 3 bases. In DNA, the CDR3 is TGCGCCAGCAGCCGAAGACAGGGGTCAGCAAAAGAGACCCAGTACTTC. This codes for CASSRRQGSAKETQYF.

This chain links TRBV6-5 with TRBJ2-2, with TRBD2 as a possible D gene (6 bases). CDR1 is MNHEY, CDR2 SVGAGI, per germline. Deletions cut 6 bases from V and 5 bases from J, with 13 bases between. The CDR3 consists of 14 residues. As DNA, the CDR3 is TGTGCCAGCAGGCGGGACGAAGGAACCGGGGAGCTGTTTTTT. Amino acids: CASRRDEGTGELFF.

This sequence joins TRBV19 and TRBJ1-1, with TRBD1 matching 11 bases. CDR1 is LNHDA and CDR2 is SQIVND in the germline V gene (reference sequence). The CDR3 has 15 amino acids. V trimming: 9 bases; J trimming: 0 bases; junction bases outside the gene matches: 6. The CDR3 sequence: CASRGQGAMNTEAFF. CDR3 in DNA: TGTGCCAGCCGTGGACAGGGGGCTATGAACACTGAAGCTTTCTTT.

The V call is TRBV5-1, the J call TRBJ2-1; tentative D call: TRBD2 (5 bases). Trimming left V 4 bases short and J 0 bases short, with 11 bases between. This CDR3 region has 15 residues. Germline V gene data show CDR1 as SGHRS and CDR2 as YFSETQ. The CDR3 sequence: CASSPEVGSYNEQFF. In DNA, the CDR3 is TGCGCCAGCAGCCCGGAGGTGGGCTCCTACAATGAGCAGTTCTTC.

V gene TRBV2 combines with J gene TRBJ2-7; D possibly corresponds to TRBD2 (6 bases). The germline CDR1 and CDR2 sequences are SNHLY and FYNNEI. V dropped 7 bases and J dropped 6 bases, with 16 bases sitting between them. This CDR3 is built from 13 residues. CDR3 amino acids: CASKWARRGEQYF. The CDR3 bases are TGTGCCAGCAAGTGGGCGAGGAGGGGCGAGCAGTACTTC.

As DNA, the CDR3 is TGTGCCAGCAGCCCTCTAGCGGGGTCCAATGAGCAGTTCTTC. The encoded protein is CASSPLAGSNEQFF. The genes are TRBV7-3 and TRBJ2-1, with 9 bases fitting TRBD2. With 5 bases clipped from V and 6 bases from J, the junction kept 5 bases outside the gene matches. Germline V gives CDR1 SGHTA, CDR2 FQGTGA. This CDR3 contains 14 residues.

The chain combines TRBV29-1 with TRBJ2-5; D is perhaps TRBD1 (5 bases). Germline V gives CDR1 SQVTM, CDR2 ANQGSEA. V lost 7 bases to trimming and J lost 4 bases, with 25 bases between them. The CDR3 extends over 16 amino acids. CDR3 DNA: TGCAGCGCTTGGTCTTGGACACAAGGATCGGGAGAGACCCAGTACTTC. Translated, it gives CSAWSWTQGSGETQYF.

The V gene is TRBV6-1, the J gene TRBJ1-5; D not certain. The V gene's germline CDR1 is MNHNS and CDR2 SASEGT. CDR3 length: 17 amino acids. Trimming shortened V by 4 bases and J by 2 bases, and 18 bases separated the two germline ends. This CDR3 is CASSAGWAPVGNQPQHF. The CDR3 region has the DNA TGTGCCAGCAGTGCGGGATGGGCCCCGGTTGGCAATCAGCCCCAGCATTTT.

This chain uses TRBV5-4 with TRBJ2-2; D perhaps matches TRBD2 (7 bases). CDR1 is SGHNT and CDR2 is YYREEE in the germline V gene (reference sequence). The CDR3 runs to 14 residues. The V and J ends lost 2 bases and 7 bases respectively, with 12 bases between them. The CDR3 reads CASSLGGAGGELFF. The CDR3 coding sequence is TGTGCCAGCAGCTTAGGGGGGGCTGGCGGGGAGCTGTTTTTT.

Only a few counts were recorded for this clone. The chain links TRBV7-9 to TRBJ1-5; 10 bases align to TRBD1. V shed 1 base and J 4 bases; nucleotides not matched to a gene: 1. Germline assignment: CDR1 SEHNR and CDR2 FQNEAQ (reference sequence). CDR3 length: 15 residues. CDR3 sequence (DNA): TGTGCCAGCAGCTTAGGACAGGGGGCGAATCAGCCCCAGCATTTT. This codes for CASSLGQGANQPQHF.

This rearrangement joins TRBV9 to TRBJ2-3; 11 bases are shared with TRBD2. J was trimmed by 6 bases and V by 2 bases; bases with no gene match: 5. The CDR3 totals 15 residues. CDR1 SGDLS and CDR2 YYNGEE come from the germline V gene. CDR3 nucleotide sequence: TGTGCCAGCAGCGTTAGCGGGGGGGCGGGGGATACGCAGTATTTT. Translated: CASSVSGGAGDTQYF.

The rearrangement links TRBV7-2 to TRBJ2-7; 9 bases map to TRBD1. Germline V gene data show CDR1 as SGHTA and CDR2 as FQGNSA. This CDR3 contains 15 residues. V was pared by 5 bases and J by 6 bases, with 11 bases of the junction left unmatched. The CDR3 region has the DNA TGTGCCAGCAGCCAAAGCCCCGGGACAGGGACCGAGCAGTACTTC. Translation: CASSQSPGTGTEQYF.

The chain couples TRBV5-1 to TRBJ2-4; TRBD2 matches 9 bases. The CDR3 is 16 amino acids. With 0 bases clipped from V and 6 bases from J, the junction kept 7 bases outside the gene matches. The germline gives CDR1 SGHRS, CDR2 YFSETQ. CDR3 in amino acids: CASSLGVAGASNIQYF. The CDR3 nucleotides are TGCGCCAGCAGCTTGGGGGTAGCGGGGGCGTCAAACATTCAGTACTTC. The variable domain in full, with the rest retrieved from reference TRBV5-1 and TRBJ2-4, is KAGVTQTPRYLIKTRGQQVTLSCSPISGHRSVSWYQQTPGQGLQFLFEYFSETQRNKGNFPGRFSGRQFSNSRSEMNVSTLELGDSALYLCASSLGVAGASNIQYFGAGTRLSVL.

The chain is built from TRBV5-1 and TRBJ2-7, with D perhaps TRBD2 (6 bases). V was shortened by 4 bases and J by 6 bases, with 14 bases between the two germline ends. In germline, CDR1 is SGHRS, CDR2 YFSETQ. The length of the CDR3 is 13 residues. CDR3 nucleotides: TGCGCCAGCAGCCAGACTAGTCACCGCGAGCAGTACTTC. Translating it yields CASSQTSHREQYF.

V is TRBV9 and J is TRBJ2-2; TRBD2 might be the D (6 bases). Trimming pared 3 bases from V and 6 bases from J, leaving 15 bases between. This CDR3 has 15 residues. Germline V gene data show CDR1 as SGDLS and CDR2 as YYNGEE. As DNA, the CDR3 is TGTGCCAGCAGCGCCCGACTAGTTTCGGCCGGGGAGCTGTTTTTT. Residues: CASSARLVSAGELFF.

The genes are TRBV2 and TRBJ2-1, with a tentative D call TRBD2 (5 bases). CDR1 SNHLY and CDR2 FYNNEI come from the germline V gene. The CDR3 length is 11 residues. The germline V and J ends were trimmed by 4 bases and 10 bases, with 8 bases remaining between them. Here the CDR3 reads CASSGLLEQFF. In DNA, the CDR3 is TGTGCCAGCAGTGGACTACTAGAGCAGTTCTTC. The variable domain in full, with the rest retrieved from reference TRBV2 and TRBJ2-1, is EPEVTQTPSHQVTQMGQEVILRCVPISNHLYFYWYRQILGQKVEFLVSFYNNEISEKSEIFDDQFSVERPDGSNFTLKIRSTKLEDSAMYFCASSGLLEQFFGPGTRLTVL.

V usage is TRBV7-3 and J usage is TRBJ2-7; 7 bases are a match to TRBD2. The germline V gene has CDR1 SGHTA and CDR2 FQGTGA. Trimming took 1 base from V and 4 from J; bases not matched to a gene: 7. This CDR3 comprises 15 residues. The CDR3 reads CASSLMAGVGYEQYF. The CDR3 DNA sequence: TGTGCCAGCAGCTTAATGGCGGGGGTTGGTTACGAGCAGTACTTC.

The rearrangement links TRBV10-3 to TRBJ2-7; 7 bases map to TRBD2. V dropped 3 bases and J dropped 3; count of bases not matched to a gene: 5. Germline-derived CDR1 and CDR2 are ENHRY and SYGVKD. The CDR3 contains 14 residues. CDR3 sequence: CAISDSRGDYEQYF. CDR3 bases: TGTGCCATCAGTGATTCCCGGGGGGACTACGAGCAGTACTTC.

V and J are TRBV6-6 and TRBJ1-5; the match to TRBD1 covers 8 bases. The germline V gene has CDR1 MNHNY and CDR2 SVGAGI (reference sequence). This CDR3 comprises 14 residues. Trimming at V came to 5 bases and at J to 9 bases, leaving 9 bases not matched to a gene. In DNA, the CDR3 is TGTGCCAGCAGTACAGGACAGGGAAGAGGGCCCCAGCATTTT. Its translation is CASSTGQGRGPQHF.

This chain joins TRBV18 and TRBJ2-3; 10 nucleotides align to TRBD2. The trim removed 1 base at V and 5 bases at J, leaving 9 bases unmatched. The CDR3 spans 17 residues. Germline CDR1 and CDR2: KGHSH and LQKENI. The CDR3 loop reads CASSPLKSGGAIDTQYF. The CDR3 DNA reads TGTGCCAGCTCACCACTCAAAAGCGGGGGGGCAATAGATACGCAGTATTTT.

This chain connects TRBV7-9 to TRBJ1-1, with 7 bases that match TRBD1. The germline V gene encodes CDR1 SEHNR and CDR2 FQNEAQ (reference sequence). J lost 7 bases, V lost 1 base, and 3 bases had no gene match. The CDR3 length is 13 residues. CDR3 coding DNA: TGTGCCAGCAGCTTAGAAGGGGGCGGTGAAGCTTTCTTT. Its protein product is CASSLEGGGEAFF.

The gene calls are TRBV5-6 and TRBJ2-7; D is possibly TRBD2 (5 bases). The CDR3 covers 15 residues. V dropped 0 bases and J dropped 1 base, with 11 bases sitting between them. Germline V lookup: CDR1 SGHDT, CDR2 YYEEEE. The CDR3, as DNA: TGTGCCAGCAGCTTGGGAGGGTTGAGATCCTACGAGCAGTACTTC. Translating gives CASSLGGLRSYEQYF.

The V and J genes are TRBV7-3 and TRBJ2-1; TRBD2 matches 7 bases. Germline V CDR1 and CDR2: SGHTA, FQGTGA. The CDR3 contains 14 residues. V was clipped by 4 bases and J by 5 bases; unmatched bases: 5. In DNA, the CDR3 is TGTGCCAGCAGCTGGGGGGGTTCAAACAATGAGCAGTTCTTC. This codes for CASSWGGSNNEQFF.